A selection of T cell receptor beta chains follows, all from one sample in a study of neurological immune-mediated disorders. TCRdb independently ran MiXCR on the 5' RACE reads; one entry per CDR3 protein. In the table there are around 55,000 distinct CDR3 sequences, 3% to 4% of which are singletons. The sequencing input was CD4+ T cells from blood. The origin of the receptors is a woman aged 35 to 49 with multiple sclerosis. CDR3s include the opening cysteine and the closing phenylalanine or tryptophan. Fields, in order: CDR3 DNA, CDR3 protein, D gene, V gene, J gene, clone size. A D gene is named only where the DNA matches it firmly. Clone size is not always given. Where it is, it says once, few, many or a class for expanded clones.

DNA: TGTGCCACCAACCGACAGGGGTCCTACGAGCAGTACTTC
CDR3: CATNRQGSYEQYF
D: TRBD1
V: TRBV6-1
J: TRBJ2-7
size: many

DNA: TGTGCCAGCAGTGAATACAATGAGCAGTTCTTT
CDR3: CASSEYNEQFF
D: -
V: TRBV2
J: TRBJ2-1
size: many

DNA: TGTGCTAGTGGTTACGACGGTAACACCGGGGAGCTGTTTTTT
CDR3: CASGYDGNTGELFF
D: -
V: TRBV12-5
J: TRBJ2-2
size: many

DNA: TGTGCCAGCAGCCCCACCGGGACAGTCAACTACGAGCAGTACTTC
CDR3: CASSPTGTVNYEQYF
D: TRBD1
V: TRBV11-2
J: TRBJ2-7
size: many

DNA: TGTGCCAGCAGCCTCACAATTGGGGGCAATCAGCCCCAGCATTTT
CDR3: CASSLTIGGNQPQHF
D: -
V: TRBV6-5
J: TRBJ1-5
size: many

DNA: TGTGCCAGCAGCAGCGGAGGGACGAGGAACGACACCTTC
CDR3: CASSSGGTRNDTF
D: -
V: TRBV6-6
J: TRBJ1-2
size: many

DNA: TGCAGTGCTATTAAGTCCCGGGACAGGGACGAGCAGTACTTC
CDR3: CSAIKSRDRDEQYF
D: TRBD1
V: TRBV20-1
J: TRBJ2-7
size: many

DNA: TGCAGTGCTAGAGATGGGAAAAGGGCTTCCTATGGCTACACCTTC
CDR3: CSARDGKRASYGYTF
D: -
V: TRBV20-1
J: TRBJ1-2
size: many

DNA: TGCGCCAGCAGCTTGGATTTGACAGGGGGCAACGGCTACACCTTC
CDR3: CASSLDLTGGNGYTF
D: TRBD1
V: TRBV5-1
J: TRBJ1-2
size: many

DNA: TGTGCCAGCTCGCGACTAGCGGGGGGTATCGCCAATGAGCAGTTCTTC
CDR3: CASSRLAGGIANEQFF
D: TRBD2
V: TRBV18
J: TRBJ2-1
size: many

DNA: TGTGCCAGCAGCTTAGGAGTTGGAGTGGACAGATCGAATTCACCCCTCCACTTT
CDR3: CASSLGVGVDRSNSPLHF
D: -
V: TRBV7-9
J: TRBJ1-6
size: medium-sized

DNA: TGCGCCAGCAGCTTGGTGAGGGGGCAAGACGAGCAGTACTTC
CDR3: CASSLVRGQDEQYF
D: TRBD1
V: TRBV5-1
J: TRBJ2-7
size: many

DNA: TGTGCCATCAGTGAAGCCACTAACTATGGCTACACCTTC
CDR3: CAISEATNYGYTF
D: -
V: TRBV10-3
J: TRBJ1-2
size: many

DNA: TGTGCCATCAGTGAGTCGGGGGGGCCCATCTCTGACAATGAGCAGTTCTTC
CDR3: CAISESGGPISDNEQFF
D: -
V: TRBV10-3
J: TRBJ2-1
size: many

DNA: TGCAGCGGACAGAGGAGCACCAACACTGAAGCTTTCTTT
CDR3: CSGQRSTNTEAFF
D: -
V: TRBV29-1
J: TRBJ1-1
size: many

DNA: TGTGCCAGCAGTTACATGGGATCCTACAATGAGCAGTTCTTC
CDR3: CASSYMGSYNEQFF
D: -
V: TRBV6-6
J: TRBJ2-1
size: many

DNA: TGCAGTGCTAGCTTCGGCGGGGCCTACGATACGCAGTATTTT
CDR3: CSASFGGAYDTQYF
D: -
V: TRBV20-1
J: TRBJ2-3
size: many

DNA: TGTGCCAGTTGGGGGACGGGGACGTACAATGAGCAGTTCTTC
CDR3: CASWGTGTYNEQFF
D: -
V: TRBV6-6
J: TRBJ2-1
size: many

DNA: TGTGCCAGCAGCTTGAACCGGGGAGTTAATGAAAAACTGTTTTTT
CDR3: CASSLNRGVNEKLFF
D: -
V: TRBV5-4
J: TRBJ1-4
size: -

DNA: TGTGCCAGCAGCCACCTGGTGGGGGGAAACACTGAAGCTTTCTTT
CDR3: CASSHLVGGNTEAFF
D: -
V: TRBV3-1
J: TRBJ1-1
size: many

DNA: TGCGCCAGCAGCTTGGATACTAGCGGGGCGATCACAGATACGCAGTATTTT
CDR3: CASSLDTSGAITDTQYF
D: TRBD2
V: TRBV5-1
J: TRBJ2-3
size: many

DNA: TGCAGTGCTAGAGAGGGGTATGAAAAACTGTTTTTT
CDR3: CSAREGYEKLFF
D: -
V: TRBV20-1
J: TRBJ1-4
size: -

DNA: TGTGCCAGCAGCCCTCGCGAATATCAGCCCCAGCATTTT
CDR3: CASSPREYQPQHF
D: -
V: TRBV5-5
J: TRBJ1-5
size: many

DNA: TGTGCCAGCAGCCAGACTTCGGGGGTTAGGATCAATGAGCAGTTCTTC
CDR3: CASSQTSGVRINEQFF
D: -
V: TRBV14
J: TRBJ2-1
size: many

DNA: TGTGCCAGCAGCCAAGCCTTCGGGACAGCTAATTCACCCCTCCACTTT
CDR3: CASSQAFGTANSPLHF
D: TRBD1
V: TRBV4-2
J: TRBJ1-6
size: many

DNA: TGCAGTGCCAGTGCAAGACTGGCACACAATGAGCAGTTCTTC
CDR3: CSASARLAHNEQFF
D: -
V: TRBV20-1
J: TRBJ2-1
size: many

DNA: TGTGCCAGCGGACGTAGCGGGGGATCCACAGATACGCAGTATTTT
CDR3: CASGRSGGSTDTQYF
D: TRBD2
V: TRBV12-3/TRBV12-4
J: TRBJ2-3
size: many

DNA: TGCAGTGCTAGAGCGGGACAGGCGACGTACGAGCAGTACTTC
CDR3: CSARAGQATYEQYF
D: TRBD1
V: TRBV20-1
J: TRBJ2-7
size: many

DNA: TGTGCCAGCAGTTACTTCAGGACTTTTGGAAACACCATATATTTT
CDR3: CASSYFRTFGNTIYF
D: -
V: TRBV6-2/TRBV6-3
J: TRBJ1-3
size: medium-sized

DNA: TGTGCCAGCAGCGTTACGGGACAGGGCTACGAGCAGTACTTC
CDR3: CASSVTGQGYEQYF
D: TRBD1
V: TRBV9
J: TRBJ2-7
size: many

DNA: TGTGCCAGCAGTGAATGGGGAAGAACCGGGGCCAACGTCCTGACTTTC
CDR3: CASSEWGRTGANVLTF
D: -
V: TRBV25-1
J: TRBJ2-6
size: many

DNA: TGCGCCAGCAGCTTGACAGGACAGGGGGCAACTAATGAAAAACTGTTTTTT
CDR3: CASSLTGQGATNEKLFF
D: TRBD1
V: TRBV5-1
J: TRBJ1-4
size: many

DNA: TGCGCCAGCAGCTATCAGGGGGTTGACAAACTGTTTTTT
CDR3: CASSYQGVDKLFF
D: TRBD1
V: TRBV5-1
J: TRBJ1-4
size: many

DNA: TGTGCCAGCAGCATAGCGGACAGGGGAGGCCAGCCCCAGCATTTT
CDR3: CASSIADRGGQPQHF
D: TRBD1
V: TRBV12-3/TRBV12-4
J: TRBJ1-5
size: many

DNA: TGTGCCAGCAGCCAAGATTTGGGAAATGAGCAGTTCTTC
CDR3: CASSQDLGNEQFF
D: -
V: TRBV3-1
J: TRBJ2-1
size: many

DNA: TGTGCCATCAGTGAGTCGAGTTCGACAGAGTTCTCCTACGAGCAGTACTTC
CDR3: CAISESSSTEFSYEQYF
D: -
V: TRBV10-3
J: TRBJ2-7
size: many

DNA: TGTGCCAGCAGCTTAGCGCAGACAGACTACACCTTC
CDR3: CASSLAQTDYTF
D: -
V: TRBV7-9
J: TRBJ1-2
size: few

DNA: TGCGCCAGCAGCCGGGACCGGTTCTTAACCTCCAGCGAGCAGTACTTC
CDR3: CASSRDRFLTSSEQYF
D: -
V: TRBV5-1
J: TRBJ2-7
size: many

DNA: TGTGCCAGCAGTTCTCAGGGACCGAACACTGAAGCTTTCTTT
CDR3: CASSSQGPNTEAFF
D: -
V: TRBV2
J: TRBJ1-1
size: many

DNA: TGTGCCAGCAGCCCCACCGGGACACCGAACACTGAAGCTTTCTTT
CDR3: CASSPTGTPNTEAFF
D: -
V: TRBV27
J: TRBJ1-1
size: many

DNA: TGTGCCACTAGGAGAGATCCTAATGAAAAACTGTTTTTT
CDR3: CATRRDPNEKLFF
D: -
V: TRBV6-5
J: TRBJ1-4
size: many

DNA: TGTGCCAGCAGTCCAGAGACTAACTATGGCTACACCTTC
CDR3: CASSPETNYGYTF
D: -
V: TRBV6-4
J: TRBJ1-2
size: many

DNA: TGCAGCGTTGAAAGGGGAGAGGGGTCCTACGAGCAGTACTTC
CDR3: CSVERGEGSYEQYF
D: -
V: TRBV29-1
J: TRBJ2-7
size: -

DNA: TGCGCCAGCAGCTTACTTCCGGGACAGTATTTCTACGAGCAGTACTTC
CDR3: CASSLLPGQYFYEQYF
D: TRBD1
V: TRBV5-1
J: TRBJ2-7
size: -

DNA: TGCAGAGGTTCGCAGGACAGGGTAGGCACTGAAGCTTTCTTT
CDR3: CRGSQDRVGTEAFF
D: TRBD1
V: TRBV20-1
J: TRBJ1-1
size: many

DNA: TGCAGTGCCAACGTTAATGAAAAACTGTTTTTT
CDR3: CSANVNEKLFF
D: -
V: TRBV20-1
J: TRBJ1-4
size: many

DNA: TGTGCCAGCATAAGTAGGGGGCTCAACAATGAGCAGTTCTTC
CDR3: CASISRGLNNEQFF
D: TRBD1
V: TRBV6-1
J: TRBJ2-1
size: few

DNA: TGTGCCAGCAGTTTTAGCCAGCTATATGGCTACACCTTC
CDR3: CASSFSQLYGYTF
D: -
V: TRBV12-3/TRBV12-4
J: TRBJ1-2
size: many

DNA: TGCAGTGCTAGAGATGCAAGAGTTGGTGGGACCGGGGAGCTGTTTTTT
CDR3: CSARDARVGGTGELFF
D: -
V: TRBV20-1
J: TRBJ2-2
size: many

DNA: TGTGCCAGCAGCTCTTCCGGGGGGCTCACCGGGGAGCTGTTTTTT
CDR3: CASSSSGGLTGELFF
D: -
V: TRBV5-5
J: TRBJ2-2
size: many

DNA: TGTGCCACCAGCAGAGATCTGGGAGGGGGCGATCGAACTGAAGCTTTCTTT
CDR3: CATSRDLGGGDRTEAFF
D: TRBD1
V: TRBV15
J: TRBJ1-1
size: many

DNA: TGCGCCAGCAGAGCGCGGGCCTCCTACAATGAGCAGTTCTTC
CDR3: CASRARASYNEQFF
D: -
V: TRBV5-1
J: TRBJ2-1
size: many

DNA: TGCGCCAGCAGCTTGGGATACATGAACACTGAAGCTTTCTTT
CDR3: CASSLGYMNTEAFF
D: -
V: TRBV5-1
J: TRBJ1-1
size: many

DNA: TGTGCCAGCCAAGACAGTAGCTCCTACGAGCAGTACTTC
CDR3: CASQDSSSYEQYF
D: -
V: TRBV12-3/TRBV12-4
J: TRBJ2-7
size: many

DNA: TGCAGTGGTGGGGCATCGACCTACGAGCAGTACTTC
CDR3: CSGGASTYEQYF
D: -
V: TRBV20-1
J: TRBJ2-7
size: many

DNA: TGCGCCAGCAGCCCTCAGTCCCGGGACAGGTACGAGCAGTACTTC
CDR3: CASSPQSRDRYEQYF
D: TRBD1
V: TRBV5-1
J: TRBJ2-7
size: many

DNA: TGCGCCAGCAGCTTAGGGGCCGACAATGAGCAGTTCTTC
CDR3: CASSLGADNEQFF
D: -
V: TRBV5-1
J: TRBJ2-1
size: many

DNA: TGTGCCAGCAGCTTCGGACTAGCGGGCACAGATACGCAGTATTTT
CDR3: CASSFGLAGTDTQYF
D: TRBD2
V: TRBV7-2
J: TRBJ2-3
size: many

DNA: TGTGCCAGCAGTTACTCGGACGTTTCCTACGAGCAGTACTTC
CDR3: CASSYSDVSYEQYF
D: -
V: TRBV6-6
J: TRBJ2-7
size: many